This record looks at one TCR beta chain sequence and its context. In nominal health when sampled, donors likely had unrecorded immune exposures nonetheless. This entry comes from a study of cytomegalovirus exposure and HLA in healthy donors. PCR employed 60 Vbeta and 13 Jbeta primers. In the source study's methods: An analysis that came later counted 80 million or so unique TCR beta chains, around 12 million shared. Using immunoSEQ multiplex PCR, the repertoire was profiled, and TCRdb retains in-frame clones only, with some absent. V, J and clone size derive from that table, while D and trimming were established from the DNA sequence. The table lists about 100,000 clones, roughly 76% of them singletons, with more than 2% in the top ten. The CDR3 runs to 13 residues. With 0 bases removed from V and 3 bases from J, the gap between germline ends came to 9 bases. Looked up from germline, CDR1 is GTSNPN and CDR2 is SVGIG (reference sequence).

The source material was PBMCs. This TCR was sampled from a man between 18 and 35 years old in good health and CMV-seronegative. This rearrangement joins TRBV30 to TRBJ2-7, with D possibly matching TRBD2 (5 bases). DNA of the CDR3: TGTGCCTGGAGTGTATCGGGAATCTACGAGCAGTACTTC. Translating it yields CAWSVSGIYEQYF.